The 29 T cell receptor beta chains in this list originate from one sample, sequenced in a study of blood T cells in healthy people across ages. A second PCR, run for about 7 to 11 cycles, used a sample-barcoded 5' primer plus a J-beta primer mix. MiXCR was run by TCRdb on the 5' RACE reads, yielding one entry per CDR3 protein. Found here are 650,000 to 800,000 distinct CDR3 sequences, roughly 44% of them singletons; the top ten hold roughly 19%. Source material: blood. These receptors were collected from a man aged 60-69 years in good health.

This rearrangement joins TRBV4-3 to TRBJ2-7, with a possible D match to TRBD2 (5 bases). Trimming pared 0 bases from V and 2 bases from J, leaving 11 bases between. CDR1 is LGHNA and CDR2 is YSLEER in the germline V gene. The CDR3 spans 15 residues. The DNA of the CDR3 is TGCGCCAGCAGCCAAGAGACTGGAGGCCCCTACGAGCAGTACTTC. This gives the protein CASSQETGGPYEQYF.

The chain uses TRBV6-2 or TRBV6-3 and TRBJ1-5; D gene uncertain. Per the germline V gene, CDR1 is MNHEY and CDR2 is SVGEGT. This CDR3 is 12 amino acids long. Trimming removed 10 bases at V and 3 bases at J, with 10 bases between. The CDR3 region is CAIRGPNQPQHF. CDR3 DNA: TGTGCCATCCGCGGACCCAATCAGCCCCAGCATTTT.

This clonotype was found a few times. The CDR3 DNA reads TGTGCCAGTCTGAATGGGGAAGAGCAGTACTTC. Protein product: CASLNGEEQYF. The rearrangement joins TRBV25-1 to TRBJ2-5; D unclear. Germline values: CDR1 MGHDK, CDR2 SYGVNS. This CDR3 spans 11 amino acids. Trimming took off 9 bases at V and 11 bases at J, with 16 bases between the two ends.

This sequence joins TRBV20-1 and TRBJ2-1, with TRBD2 as a possible D gene (7 bases). V lost 3 bases to trimming and J lost 5 bases, with 14 bases between them. The CDR3 length is 14 residues. CDR1 is DFQATT and CDR2 is SNEGSKA in the germline V gene (reference sequence). CDR3 loop: CSASFRGANNEQFF. Here the CDR3 DNA reads TGCAGTGCTAGCTTTCGGGGGGCCAACAATGAGCAGTTCTTC.

The V gene is TRBV18, the J gene TRBJ2-3, with D tentatively TRBD1 or TRBD2 (5 bases each). The V end was cut by 0 bases, the J end by 6 bases, with 16 bases between. CDR3 length equals 16 residues. CDR1 is KGHSH, CDR2 LQKENI, per germline. The CDR3 DNA reads TGTGCCAGCTCACCACCCCCGGGACGGGCGGGCGATACGCAGTATTTT. It encodes CASSPPPGRAGDTQYF.

This clonotype has a count of ten or more. This chain uses TRBV7-2 with TRBJ2-5; the D gene could be TRBD1 or TRBD2 (6 bases each). The J call may be faulty, since TRBJ2-7 better matches the DNA end. This CDR3 has 16 residues. Germline V gene sequence: CDR1 SGHTA, CDR2 FQGNSA. Written as DNA, the CDR3 is TGTGCCAGCAGCCCCATGTCCAGGGGTAGCGGCAACGAGCAGTACTTC. Protein sequence: CASSPMSRGSGNEQYF.

The sample holds a few counts of this clonotype. The chain links TRBV5-1 to TRBJ2-1; weak D call: TRBD2 (5 bases). Trimming removed 5 bases at V and 2 bases at J, with 17 bases between. The length of the CDR3 is 16 residues. The germline V gene encodes CDR1 SGHRS and CDR2 YFSETQ. DNA for the CDR3: TGCGCCAGCAGACCGATAGCGCTCGGTGCCTACAATGAGCAGTTCTTC. Its translation is CASRPIALGAYNEQFF.

This clonotype was recorded once. This chain connects TRBV7-9 to TRBJ2-5; D gene ambiguous. V dropped 5 bases and J dropped 11 bases, with 21 bases sitting between them. Per germline, CDR1 SEHNR and CDR2 FQNEAQ (reference sequence). This CDR3 has 14 amino acids. The DNA for the CDR3 is TGTGCCAGCAGCCACCAGAACGGCAACAATGAGCAGTACTTC. This translates into CASSHQNGNNEQYF.

The rearrangement uses TRBV28 and TRBJ2-3, with D hard to call. The CDR3 is made up of 12 amino acids. Germline-derived CDR1 and CDR2 are MDHEN and SYDVKM. Trimming pared 6 bases from V and 0 bases from J, leaving 4 bases between. The DNA for the CDR3 is TGTGCCAGCAGAGAGAGCACAGATACGCAGTATTTT. Its protein product is CASRESTDTQYF.

The chain is built from TRBV5-1 and TRBJ1-1; no firm D call. The CDR3 is made up of 15 amino acids. In germline, CDR1 is SGHRS, CDR2 YFSETQ. Between the trimmed V and J ends, which lost 0 bases and 2 bases, there was a span of 11 bases. The CDR3 coding sequence is TGCGCCAGCAGCTTGGAAGCACGACTAAACACTGAAGCTTTCTTT. This translates into CASSLEARLNTEAFF.

Turning to this clonotype: Relative to the germline gene, one junction end is altered; a read error may explain this. The rearrangement uses TRBV5-1 and TRBJ1-2; the match to TRBD1 covers 8 bases. The CDR3 consists of 14 residues. Per germline, CDR1 SGHRS and CDR2 YFSETQ. In DNA form, the CDR3 reads TGCGCCTGCAGAGGACAGGGCCAAAACTATGGCTACACCTTC. Translated: CACRGQGQNYGYTF.

Comment on this clonotype: Sequence at one end of the junction differs from germline and may be a read error. V is TRBV2 and J is TRBJ2-1; weak D call: TRBD1 (6 bases). CDR1 and CDR2 from the germline V gene are SNHLY and FYNNEI. This CDR3 contains 14 residues. DNA of the CDR3: TGTGACAGCTACGTAGGGGGAACCTACAATGAGCAGTTCTTC. Residues: CDSYVGGTYNEQFF.

This chain uses TRBV20-1 with TRBJ2-3; TRBD2 matches at 7 bases. From germline, CDR1 is DFQATT and CDR2 SNEGSKA (reference sequence). The ends lost 6 bases at V and 4 bases at J; junction bases unmatched: 4. The CDR3 totals 12 residues. CDR3 amino acids: CSAGAGADTQYF. DNA for the CDR3: TGCAGTGCCGGGGCGGGGGCAGATACGCAGTATTTT.

This chain links TRBV6-5 with TRBJ1-1; 9 bases map to TRBD1. The CDR3 sequence is 14 residues long. Germline values: CDR1 MNHEY, CDR2 SVGAGI. V shed 2 bases, J shed 4 bases, and the junction held 2 bases outside the gene matches. The CDR3 loop reads CASSYRDRVTEAFF. Written as DNA, the CDR3 is TGTGCCAGCAGTTACCGGGACAGGGTCACTGAAGCTTTCTTT.

This clonotype was seen a few times. V and J are TRBV20-1 and TRBJ2-7, with 7 bases matching TRBD1. From germline, CDR1 is DFQATT and CDR2 SNEGSKA (reference sequence). CDR3 length: 15 amino acids. The V and J ends lost 3 bases and 1 base, in that order; junction bases with no gene match: 9. CDR3 sequence: CSASSLRGQSYEQYF. In DNA, the CDR3 is TGCAGTGCTAGTTCGCTTAGGGGACAGTCCTACGAGCAGTACTTC.

The rearrangement uses TRBV6-5 and TRBJ1-1; D unclear. Looked up from germline, CDR1 is MNHEY and CDR2 is SVGAGI. The CDR3 loop spans 15 amino acids. Trimming removed 0 bases from V and 0 bases from J, with 8 bases in between. CDR3 residues: CASSYSWMMNTEAFF. The CDR3 DNA follows: TGTGCCAGCAGTTACTCGTGGATGATGAACACTGAAGCTTTCTTT.

V usage is TRBV6-5 and J usage is TRBJ2-5, with 7 bases identical to TRBD1. This CDR3 region has 17 residues. The ends lost 0 bases at V and 1 base at J; junction bases unmatched: 8. Per germline, CDR1 MNHEY and CDR2 SVGAGI. DNA of the CDR3: TGTGCCAGCAGTTACTCGGCACCAGGGACAGCCCAAGAGACCCAGTACTTC. Its translation is CASSYSAPGTAQETQYF.

The gene calls are TRBV7-9 and TRBJ2-3; 8 positions match TRBD1. Per the germline V gene, CDR1 is SEHNR and CDR2 is FQNEAQ (reference sequence). The length of the CDR3 is 16 residues. V lost 5 bases to trimming and J lost 1 base; unmatched junction nucleotides: 8. CDR3 protein: CASSPAPGQGTDTQYF. CDR3 nucleotides: TGTGCCAGCAGCCCTGCCCCGGGACAGGGCACAGATACGCAGTATTTT.

This clonotype was seen only a few times. The V call is TRBV10-3, the J call TRBJ2-5; 8 bases agree with TRBD2. Trimming removed 7 bases from V and 11 bases from J; junction bases left unmatched: 9. The CDR3 contains 12 residues. Looked up from germline, CDR1 is ENHRY and CDR2 is SYGVKD. This CDR3 reads CAINGGGGEQYF. The CDR3 DNA reads as TGTGCCATCAACGGGGGGGGCGGGGAGCAGTACTTC.

The table lists this clonotype with a count of one. One end of the junction fails to match germline, which may point to a read error. The V and J genes are TRBV5-1 and TRBJ2-5; TRBD1 matches at 8 bases. Per the germline V gene, CDR1 is SGHRS and CDR2 is YFSETQ. CDR3 size: 16 residues. For the CDR3, the DNA is TGCGTCAGCAGCTTGGCCGGGACAGGAATACAAGAGACCCAGTACTTC. Its translation is CVSSLAGTGIQETQYF.

This clonotype was recorded a few times. V is TRBV2 and J is TRBJ2-1; 10 nucleotides align to TRBD1. Per germline, CDR1 SNHLY and CDR2 FYNNEI. J lost 7 bases, V lost 6 bases, and 3 bases had no gene match. The CDR3 consists of 13 residues. In DNA, the CDR3 is TGTGCCAGCAGGGAGGGACAGGGGAATGAGCAGTTCTTC. It encodes CASREGQGNEQFF.

The chain links TRBV6-1 to TRBJ2-7; 8 nucleotides line up with TRBD1. CDR3 size: 13 residues. In germline, CDR1 is MNHNS, CDR2 SASEGT. The V gene end was trimmed by 10 bases and the J gene end by 5 bases; junction bases not matched to a gene: 10. The CDR3 region has the DNA TGTGCCATCCAACCCGACAGGGGCCACGAGCAGTACTTC. Amino acids: CAIQPDRGHEQYF.

The rearrangement joins TRBV7-2 to TRBJ2-5, with 7 nucleotides matching TRBD1. This CDR3 comprises 15 residues. CDR1 is SGHTA, CDR2 FQGNSA, per germline. The V segment lost 1 base and the J segment 11 bases; nucleotides outside the gene matches: 13. The CDR3 DNA reads as TGTGCCAGCAGCTTAGTGGGACAGAGCCTCAATGAGCAGTACTTC. It specifies CASSLVGQSLNEQYF.

This clonotype was detected a few times. The V gene is TRBV9, the J gene TRBJ2-1; D is undetermined. Trimming shortened V by 1 base and J by 9 bases, and 8 bases separated the two germline ends. Germline V lookup: CDR1 SGDLS, CDR2 YYNGEE. CDR3 length: 12 amino acids. The CDR3 DNA sequence: TGTGCCAGCAGCGTACGGACGGGTGAGCAGTTCTTC. It yields the protein CASSVRTGEQFF.

The V call is TRBV7-2, the J call TRBJ2-2; D is undetermined. Trimming removed 2 bases from V and 4 bases from J, with 8 bases in between. Looked up from germline, CDR1 is SGHTA and CDR2 is FQGNSA. The CDR3 extends over 14 amino acids. Here the CDR3 DNA reads TGTGCCAGCAGCTTAAAGCGAGGCACCGGGGAGCTGTTTTTT. It is translated as CASSLKRGTGELFF. The full variable domain, its missing parts supplied by reference TRBV7-2 and TRBJ2-2, is GAGVSQSPSNKVTEKGKDVELRCDPISGHTALYWYRQSLGQGLEFLIYFQGNSAPDKSGLPSDRFSAERTGGSVSTLTIQRTQQEDSAVYLCASSLKRGTGELFFGEGSRLTVL.

This chain joins TRBV27 and TRBJ2-1, with D unclear. The V gene's germline CDR1 is MNHEY and CDR2 SMNVEV (reference sequence). The CDR3 runs 11 residues. The V end lost 3 bases, the J end lost 14 bases, and 11 bases lay between the germline ends. The CDR3 is CASSFGRFKFF. The CDR3 nucleotides read TGTGCCAGCAGTTTCGGAAGATTTAAGTTCTTC.

The CDR3 DNA reads as TGTGCCAGCAGTCTAAGGGGAGATCAGCCCCAGCATTTT. Translating it yields CASSLRGDQPQHF. The V and J genes are TRBV7-2 and TRBJ1-5; weak D call: TRBD1 (5 bases). Germline CDR1 SGHTA, CDR2 FQGNSA. Deletions cut 6 bases from V and 5 bases from J, with 11 bases between. This CDR3 spans 13 amino acids.

The rearrangement links TRBV29-1 to TRBJ2-7; 15 nucleotides align to TRBD2. The last part of the DNA fits TRBJ2-5 better; the J call may be wrong. The CDR3 runs 13 residues. The germline V gene encodes CDR1 SQVTM and CDR2 ANQGSEA. CDR3 nucleotides: TGCAGCGTCGGGACTAGCGGGGGGCAGACCCAGTACTTC. Its translation: CSVGTSGGQTQYF.

V usage is TRBV7-9 and J usage is TRBJ1-6; TRBD1 might be the D (5 bases). Trimming took off 2 bases at V and 8 bases at J, with 22 bases between the two ends. This CDR3 is built from 18 residues. From germline, CDR1 is SEHNR and CDR2 FQNEAQ (reference sequence). This CDR3 reads CASSLWVASFSGDSPLHF. Here the CDR3 DNA reads TGTGCCAGCAGCTTATGGGTGGCCTCCTTTTCGGGGGATTCACCCCTCCACTTT.